This T cell receptor (beta chain) stems from a study of graft-versus-host responses after intestinal transplantation. Overall study context: Multivisceral, liver-intestinal, or isolated intestinal grafts went to recipients. Anti-thymocyte globulin induction was given to all recipients, followed by tacrolimus and steroids for 2 to 3 years. Study results and caveats: The authors found GvH clones in recipient marrow, some appearing first in ileum or blood. Early post-transplant declines in HvG were associated with peak levels of circulating GvH clones.

The method was immunoSEQ multiplex PCR; TCRdb's version includes in-frame clones alone and lacks a portion of them. This sample carries over 75,000 clones, roughly 92% of them seen once, and the ten largest clones take roughly 0.069%. Comment on this clone: Its target is unknown.

Trimming pared 0 bases from V and 5 bases from J, leaving 13 bases between. This CDR3 contains 15 residues. Germline CDR1 is LGHNA and CDR2 is YNFKEQ. The chain is built from TRBV4-2 and TRBJ2-5; no definite D call. The starting material was unstimulated CD8+ T cells sorted from spleen or lymph node cells, obtained before transplant. This sequence was found in a human donor who was the organ donor for an intestinal transplant. The DNA for the CDR3 is TGTGCCAGCAGCCAAGAAGAAGGCAGCAGGGAGACCCAGTACTTC. Translation gives CASSQEEGSRETQYF.